A selection of T cell receptor beta chains follows, all from one sample in a study of T-cell memory formation after mild COVID-19. TCRdb re-derived calls from the 5' RACE reads in MiXCR, one entry per CDR3 protein. The sample yields fewer than 600,000 distinct CDR3 sequences, less than 25% seen once. The sequenced material came from PBMCs or a T cell subset sorted from them (not recorded which). These receptor sequences come from an adult woman who had mild COVID-19 (a few samples of this study predate the infection). Cell type and time point are not known. Each CDR3 is given with its conserved first and last residue.

>TRBV9|14
CASSAGAIGNEQYF
>TRBV7-6|18
CASSFHLAGGVDTGELFF
>TRBV2|16
CATSRGPGQTGNTIYF
>TRBV6-5|18
CASSYSGRGPKITDTQYF
>TRBV20-1|16
CSVGRGVHGLGNEQFF
>TRBV4-1|13
CASSDRTSYEQYF
>TRBV7-9|14
CASSLQEAENIQYF
>TRBV25-1|13
CASSEFSGFGYTF
>TRBV28|11
CASRRYTELFF
>TRBV5-1|12
CASSRDLVEQYF
>TRBV7-2|12
CASSLAGIVAFF
>TRBV20-1|12
CSANRVYQPQHF
>TRBV20-1|12
CSARGGADEQYF
>TRBV18|13
CASSPLRGSGYTF
>TRBV24-1|15
CATSDPGTAYNEQFF
>TRBV7-6|14
CASSDRDRVYEQYF
>TRBV19|18
CASSPLKGLNSGANVLTF
>TRBV7-2|16
CASSLEATPSNQPQHF
>TRBV9|15
CASSVVEGMNTEAFF
>TRBV5-4|14
CASSADRVLGGYTF
>TRBV27|14
CASSSGFSNQPQHF
>TRBV14|12
CASSHLGEKGYF
>TRBV6-5|16
CASSLSGHSTTDTQYF
>TRBV12-5|16
CASGLGDGISYNEQFF
>TRBV7-8|15
CASSAVSGRLNEQFF
>TRBV20-1|17
CSASGLAGVRSSYEQYF
>TRBV11-2|13
CASSPFHRDEQYF
>TRBV5-1|13
CASSSTANTEAFF
>TRBV7-2|14
CASSRYRESYEQYF
>TRBV12-5|15
CASGTPFLGSDTQYF
>TRBV9|15
CASSVGAGAGYEQYF
>TRBV12-3/TRBV12-4|15
CASSAGSLGDQPQHF
>TRBV6-5|15
CASSYHGTATYEQYF
>TRBV7-9|13
CASSPFVNSPLHF
>TRBV6-4|15
CASRKTGLPSYEQYF
>TRBV7-8|16
CASSPSEGVSNQPQHF
>TRBV7-2|14
CASSRGGAGETQYF
>TRBV7-9|17
CASSLAGTGGRRTEAFF
>TRBV5-1|16
CASSLDGLGGQETQYF
>TRBV29-1|15
CSVQGSRPSYNEQFF
>TRBV20-1|12
CSGVGSEEKLFF
>TRBV12-3/TRBV12-4|16
CASSFSPGLSTDTQYF
>TRBV27|14
CASSLRGWGYEQYF
>TRBV6-2/TRBV6-3|14
CASSYGGASGTQYF
>TRBV5-1|14
CASSSFGQTGELFF
>TRBV6-1|14
CASERTALRTEAFF
>TRBV24-1|15
CATSSYRANTGELFF
>TRBV12-3/TRBV12-4|13
CASSFGGHYGYTF
>TRBV24-1|15
CATSPQGQGIHEQFF
>TRBV20-1|14
CSAKTGGRDNEQFF